This T cell receptor (beta chain) was sequenced for a study of T cell responses to AZD1222 COVID-19 vaccine. On the study more broadly: Second doses at about 4 or about 12 weeks were pooled. Findings and caveats of the study: Among the donors, most were white British and more were female, and clonal diversity was possibly underestimated. Sampling captured repertoires only after the peak T cell response. A rise in Spike-specific TCR breadth and depth followed two AZD1222 doses.

Concerning this clone itself: Its antigen is unknown.

Clones were read by immunoSEQ multiplex PCR, and TCRdb kept only the in-frame ones, dropping some. The sample comprises 92,000 or so clones, 85% to 90% of which are singletons, and approximately 24% rests with the top ten. The receptor's source is an adult in good health. The source material was peripheral blood, sampled on day 0 of AZD1222 vaccination.

The CDR3 DNA follows: TGTGCCAGCAGCTTACCCGGGACAGGGGACAATGAGCAGTTCTTC. It is translated as CASSLPGTGDNEQFF. The rearrangement links TRBV3-1 (or the pseudogene TRBV3-2) to TRBJ2-1, with 10 bases identical to TRBD1. CDR1 is LGHDT, CDR2 YNNKEL, per germline (reference sequence). The CDR3 runs to 15 residues. The V and J ends lost 5 bases and 5 bases, in that order; junction bases with no gene match: 6.